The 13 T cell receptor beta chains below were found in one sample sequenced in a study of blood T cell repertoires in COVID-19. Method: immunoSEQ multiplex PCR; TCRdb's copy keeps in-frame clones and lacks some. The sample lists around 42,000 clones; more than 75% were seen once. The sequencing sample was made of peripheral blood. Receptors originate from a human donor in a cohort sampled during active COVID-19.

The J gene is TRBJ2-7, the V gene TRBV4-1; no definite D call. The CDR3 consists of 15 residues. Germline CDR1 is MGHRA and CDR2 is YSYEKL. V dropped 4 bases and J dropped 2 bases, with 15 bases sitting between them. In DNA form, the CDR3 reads TGCGCCAGCAGCCTCTCGGGTCCGACCCCCTACGAGCAGTACTTC. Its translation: CASSLSGPTPYEQYF.

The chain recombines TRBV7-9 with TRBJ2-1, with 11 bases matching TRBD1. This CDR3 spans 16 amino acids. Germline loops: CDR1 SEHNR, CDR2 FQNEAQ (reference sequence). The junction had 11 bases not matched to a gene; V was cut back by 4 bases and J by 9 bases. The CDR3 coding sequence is TGTGCCAGCAGCTCGGGACAGGGGGGCACTAGCGCTGAGCAGTTCTTC. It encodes CASSSGQGGTSAEQFF.

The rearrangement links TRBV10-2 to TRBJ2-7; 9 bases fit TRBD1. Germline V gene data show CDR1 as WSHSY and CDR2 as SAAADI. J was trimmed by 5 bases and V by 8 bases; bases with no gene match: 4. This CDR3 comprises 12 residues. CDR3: CASGQGNNEQYF. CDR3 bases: TGCGCCAGCGGACAGGGGAACAACGAGCAGTACTTC.

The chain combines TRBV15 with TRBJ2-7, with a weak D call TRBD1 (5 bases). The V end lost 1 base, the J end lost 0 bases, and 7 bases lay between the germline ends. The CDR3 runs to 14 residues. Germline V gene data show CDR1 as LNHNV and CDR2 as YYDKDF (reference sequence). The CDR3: CATSRAQDSYEQYF. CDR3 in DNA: TGTGCCACCAGCAGAGCACAGGACTCCTACGAGCAGTACTTC.

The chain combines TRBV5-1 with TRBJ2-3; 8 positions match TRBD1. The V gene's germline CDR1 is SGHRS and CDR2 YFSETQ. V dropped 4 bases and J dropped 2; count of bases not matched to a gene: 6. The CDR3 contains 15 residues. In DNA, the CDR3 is TGCGCCAGCAGCCCGTGGGACAGGACCACAGATACGCAGTATTTT. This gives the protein CASSPWDRTTDTQYF.

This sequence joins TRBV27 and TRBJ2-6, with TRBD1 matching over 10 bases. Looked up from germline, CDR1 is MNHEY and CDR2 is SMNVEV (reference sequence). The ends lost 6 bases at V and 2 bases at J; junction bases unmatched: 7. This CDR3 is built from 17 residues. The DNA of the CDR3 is TGTGCCAGCAGACCGGGACAGGGGATGCCTGGGGCCAACGTCCTGACTTTC. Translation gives CASRPGQGMPGANVLTF.

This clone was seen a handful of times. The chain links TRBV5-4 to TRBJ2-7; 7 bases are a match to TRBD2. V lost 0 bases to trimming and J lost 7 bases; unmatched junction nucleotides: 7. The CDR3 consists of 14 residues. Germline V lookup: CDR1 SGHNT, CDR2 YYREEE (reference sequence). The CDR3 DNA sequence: TGTGCCAGCAGCTTGGTGGGCGGGAGCGGGGAGCAGTACTTC. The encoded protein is CASSLVGGSGEQYF. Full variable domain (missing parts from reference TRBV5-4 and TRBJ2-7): ETGVTQSPTHLIKTRGQQVTLRCSSQSGHNTVSWYQQALGQGPQFIFQYYREEENGRGNFPPRFSGLQFPNYSSELNVNALELDDSALYLCASSLVGGSGEQYFGPGTRLTVT.

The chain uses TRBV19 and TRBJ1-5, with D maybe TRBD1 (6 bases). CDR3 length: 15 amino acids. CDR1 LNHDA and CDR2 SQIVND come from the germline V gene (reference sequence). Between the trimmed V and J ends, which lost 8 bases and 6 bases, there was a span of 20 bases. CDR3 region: CASEPLQGGSQPQHF. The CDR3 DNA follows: TGTGCCAGTGAACCCCTACAGGGCGGGAGTCAGCCCCAGCATTTT.

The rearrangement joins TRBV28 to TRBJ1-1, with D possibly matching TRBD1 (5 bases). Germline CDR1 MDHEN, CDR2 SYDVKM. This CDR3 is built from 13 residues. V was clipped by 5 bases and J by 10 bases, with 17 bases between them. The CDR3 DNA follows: TGTGCCAGCAGTCAACCGGGGGAAGGGCGAGCTTTCTTT. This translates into CASSQPGEGRAFF.

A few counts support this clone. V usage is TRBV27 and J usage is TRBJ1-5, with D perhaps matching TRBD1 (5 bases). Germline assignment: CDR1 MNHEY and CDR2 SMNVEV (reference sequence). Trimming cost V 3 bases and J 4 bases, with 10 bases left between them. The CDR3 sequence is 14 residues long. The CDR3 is CASSFGAGNQPQHF. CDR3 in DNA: TGTGCCAGCAGTTTCGGGGCGGGGAATCAGCCCCAGCATTTT.

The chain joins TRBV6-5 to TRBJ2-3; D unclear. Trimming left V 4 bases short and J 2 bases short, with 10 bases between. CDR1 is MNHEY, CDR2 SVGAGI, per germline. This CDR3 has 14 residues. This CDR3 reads CASSSSPNTDTQYF. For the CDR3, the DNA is TGTGCCAGCAGTTCGAGCCCAAACACAGATACGCAGTATTTT.

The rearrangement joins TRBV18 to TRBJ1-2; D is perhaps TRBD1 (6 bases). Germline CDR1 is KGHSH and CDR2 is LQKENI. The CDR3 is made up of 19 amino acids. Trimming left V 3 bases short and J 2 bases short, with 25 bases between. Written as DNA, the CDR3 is TGTGCCAGCTCACCCACTGGTCTTTTACAGGGTAGCACAAACTATGGCTACACCTTC. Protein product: CASSPTGLLQGSTNYGYTF. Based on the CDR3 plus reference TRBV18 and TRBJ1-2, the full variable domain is NAGVMQNPRHLVRRRGQEARLRCSPMKGHSHVYWYRQLPEEGLKFMVYLQKENIIDESGMPKERFSAEFPKEGPSILRIQQVVRGDSAAYFCASSPTGLLQGSTNYGYTFGSGTRLTVV.

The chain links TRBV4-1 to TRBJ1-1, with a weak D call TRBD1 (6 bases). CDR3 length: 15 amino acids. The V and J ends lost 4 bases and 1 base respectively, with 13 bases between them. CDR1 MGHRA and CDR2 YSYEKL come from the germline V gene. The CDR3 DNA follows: TGCGCCAGCAGCCTCGGACAGATACAGAACACTGAAGCTTTCTTT. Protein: CASSLGQIQNTEAFF.